These T cell receptor beta chains were read from a single sample in a study of shared clonotypes between healthy human individuals. Method: immunoSEQ multiplex PCR; TCRdb's copy keeps in-frame clones and lacks some. This table holds a few hundred thousand clones, around 67% found once. The sequenced material came from memory CD4+ T cells sorted from blood. All receptors derive from a man aged 25 to 45 in good health. Each CDR3 is given with its conserved first and last residue. D genes are given only for firm matches. Size values are once, few and many counts, or a class for expanded clones, and some rows have none.

DNA: TGTGCCAGCAGTCCAGTATCTAGCGGGAGGGCCCACGAGCAGTACTTC
CDR3: CASSPVSSGRAHEQYF
V: TRBV27
D: TRBD2
J: TRBJ2-7
size: few

DNA: TGTGCCAGCAGGATGGACGGCCCTGGAGGTTCACCCCTCCACTTT
CDR3: CASRMDGPGGSPLHF
V: TRBV6-1
D: .
J: TRBJ1-6
size: .

DNA: TGTGCCAGCAGCCGAAACCGGGACAGGGGGGGGACCCAGTACTTC
CDR3: CASSRNRDRGGTQYF
V: TRBV6-5
D: TRBD1
J: TRBJ2-5
size: .

DNA: TGTGCCAGCAGTCCTCCGGGACTAGCGAGAGATACGCAGTATTTT
CDR3: CASSPPGLARDTQYF
V: TRBV6-5
D: TRBD2
J: TRBJ2-3
size: .

DNA: TGTGCCAGCAGCTTGGGCCCCGGGGGTCAGCCCCAGCATTTT
CDR3: CASSLGPGGQPQHF
V: TRBV5-6
D: .
J: TRBJ1-5
size: .

DNA: TGTGCCAATTACGGGAAATGCGATGAGCAGTTCTTC
CDR3: CANYGKCDEQFF
V: TRBV19
D: .
J: TRBJ2-1
size: .

DNA: TGTGCCAGCACCGGGTTTGGCAGGGCGCACGAGCAGTACTTC
CDR3: CASTGFGRAHEQYF
V: TRBV6-5
D: .
J: TRBJ2-7
size: .

DNA: TGTGCCACCAGCATGGGCGGCTACGAGCAGTACTTC
CDR3: CATSMGGYEQYF
V: TRBV15
D: .
J: TRBJ2-7
size: .

DNA: TGTGCCAGCAGCTTCGAAGGGGGAAATCAGCCCCAGCATTTT
CDR3: CASSFEGGNQPQHF
V: TRBV7-9
D: .
J: TRBJ1-5
size: .

DNA: TGTGCCAGCCAGGGGGACTACTCTGCGCAGTATTTT
CDR3: CASQGDYSAQYF
V: TRBV25-1
D: .
J: TRBJ2-3
size: .

DNA: TGTGCCAGTAGTATTAAGAGGACGGATGGCTACACCTTC
CDR3: CASSIKRTDGYTF
V: TRBV19
D: .
J: TRBJ1-2
size: .

DNA: TGCGCCAGCAGCTGGCCCACTAGCGGGGCCACAGATACGCAGTATTTT
CDR3: CASSWPTSGATDTQYF
V: TRBV5-1
D: TRBD2
J: TRBJ2-3
size: .

DNA: TGCGCCAGCAGTTTAATAGCGGGAGACGGTTACGAGCAGTACTTC
CDR3: CASSLIAGDGYEQYF
V: TRBV4-1
D: TRBD2
J: TRBJ2-7
size: .

DNA: TGTGCCAGCAGCCCCAACACCGGGGAGCTGTTTTTT
CDR3: CASSPNTGELFF
V: TRBV7-3
D: .
J: TRBJ2-2
size: few

DNA: TGTGCCAGCAGCCCTCGGTCAGGGGGCGTAAACACTGAAGCTTTCTTT
CDR3: CASSPRSGGVNTEAFF
V: TRBV7-9
D: TRBD1
J: TRBJ1-1
size: .

DNA: TGTGCCAGCAGCGATTTAGGCAGTGGATACGAGCAGTACTTC
CDR3: CASSDLGSGYEQYF
V: TRBV9
D: .
J: TRBJ2-7
size: .

DNA: TGTGCCAGCAGCTTAGACGCGTCACGGGCCAAAAACATTCAGTACTTC
CDR3: CASSLDASRAKNIQYF
V: TRBV7-2
D: .
J: TRBJ2-4
size: many

DNA: TGTGCCAGCAGCTGGGGCCAAGAGACCCAGTACTTC
CDR3: CASSWGQETQYF
V: TRBV11-2
D: .
J: TRBJ2-5
size: .

DNA: TGCAGCGTTGGGTATAGTATATCACCCCTCAATGAGCAGTTCTTC
CDR3: CSVGYSISPLNEQFF
V: TRBV29-1
D: .
J: TRBJ2-1
size: .

DNA: TGCGCCAGCAGTGTAACACAGGGGGGAGGTCAGCCCCAGCATTTT
CDR3: CASSVTQGGGQPQHF
V: TRBV10-2
D: TRBD1
J: TRBJ1-5
size: few

DNA: TGTGCCAGCAGCTCATTAGCGGAACCTCAAAAGGGGCAGTACTTC
CDR3: CASSSLAEPQKGQYF
V: TRBV11-2
D: .
J: TRBJ2-7
size: .

DNA: TGTGCCAGCTCACGAGACAGGGTTGAAAAACTGTTTTTT
CDR3: CASSRDRVEKLFF
V: TRBV18
D: TRBD1
J: TRBJ1-4
size: once

DNA: TGTGCCAGCAGCTTTTTGTCTGCTGCGGGTGGTACTGAAGCTTTCTTT
CDR3: CASSFLSAAGGTEAFF
V: TRBV7-8
D: .
J: TRBJ1-1
size: .

DNA: TGTGCCAGCTCACCGCGGCACCCCCCACAGCCCCAGCATTTT
CDR3: CASSPRHPPQPQHF
V: TRBV18
D: .
J: TRBJ1-5
size: .

DNA: TGCGCCAGCAGCTTGGAAGGGAACAAGCAGTACTTC
CDR3: CASSLEGNKQYF
V: TRBV5-1
D: .
J: TRBJ2-7
size: .

DNA: TGTGCCAGCAGTTTAAGCCACGATACGCAGTATTTT
CDR3: CASSLSHDTQYF
V: TRBV28
D: .
J: TRBJ2-3
size: .

DNA: TGTGCCAGCTCACCATCACAGGGCGTTAATCAGCCCCAGCATTTT
CDR3: CASSPSQGVNQPQHF
V: TRBV18
D: .
J: TRBJ1-5
size: .

DNA: TGTGCCAGCAGCTCCGACAGGGTCTTTCCAGATACGCAGTATTTT
CDR3: CASSSDRVFPDTQYF
V: TRBV7-9
D: TRBD1
J: TRBJ2-3
size: few

DNA: TGTGCCAGTAGTTGGACAGTCACAGATACGCAGTATTTT
CDR3: CASSWTVTDTQYF
V: TRBV19
D: .
J: TRBJ2-3
size: .

DNA: TGCGCCAGCAGCTTGCAGGGAACGGCTAATGAAAAACTGTTTTTT
CDR3: CASSLQGTANEKLFF
V: TRBV5-1
D: .
J: TRBJ1-4
size: .

DNA: TGTGCCAGCAGCTCCAACCCTGGGACTAACCAAGAGACCCAGTACTTC
CDR3: CASSSNPGTNQETQYF
V: TRBV7-9
D: TRBD2
J: TRBJ2-5
size: .

DNA: TGCGCCAGCAGCTTGGCAGTAGCGGGAGACCCCGGGGAGACCCAGTACTTC
CDR3: CASSLAVAGDPGETQYF
V: TRBV5-1
D: TRBD2
J: TRBJ2-5
size: .

DNA: TGTGCCGTTCAGTCGTCATCCGGTAGTGGGCAGTTCTTC
CDR3: CAVQSSSGSGQFF
V: TRBV10-3
D: .
J: TRBJ2-1
size: .

DNA: TGTGCCAGCAGCTTGGTTCTAGCGGGAGGAGGTGGTGGGACCCAGTACTTC
CDR3: CASSLVLAGGGGGTQYF
V: TRBV5-6
D: TRBD2
J: TRBJ2-5
size: once

DNA: TGTGCCAGCAGCTTGTTTGGGCAGGGGGAGGCTGAAGCTTTCTTT
CDR3: CASSLFGQGEAEAFF
V: TRBV5-6
D: TRBD1
J: TRBJ1-1
size: few

DNA: TGTGCCAGCAGTTACCGACTCGGACACGAGCAGTTCTTC
CDR3: CASSYRLGHEQFF
V: TRBV6-5
D: .
J: TRBJ2-1
size: .

DNA: TGTGCCAGCAGCCTAACCCACCCGAACACCGGGGAGCTGTTTTTT
CDR3: CASSLTHPNTGELFF
V: TRBV2
D: .
J: TRBJ2-2
size: .

DNA: TGTGCCAGCAGTTCCCCGACAGGGGGGTCCTACAATGAGCAGTTCTTC
CDR3: CASSSPTGGSYNEQFF
V: TRBV28
D: TRBD1
J: TRBJ2-1
size: .

DNA: TGTGCCAGCAGGCTTTCGGGACAGGGGAATGAAAAACTGTTTTTT
CDR3: CASRLSGQGNEKLFF
V: TRBV28
D: TRBD1
J: TRBJ1-4
size: .

DNA: TGTGCCAGCAGGTCACAGGGTAGGTCCACTGAAGCTTTCTTT
CDR3: CASRSQGRSTEAFF
V: TRBV2
D: .
J: TRBJ1-1
size: .

DNA: TGTGCCAGCAGGGTGGGACAGGGATTTTCTGAAGCTTTCTTT
CDR3: CASRVGQGFSEAFF
V: TRBV2
D: TRBD1
J: TRBJ1-1
size: .

DNA: TGCGCCAGCAGCCCCATAGCGTCGGGAGGCGGTGAGCAGTTCTTC
CDR3: CASSPIASGGGEQFF
V: TRBV5-1
D: TRBD2
J: TRBJ2-1
size: .

DNA: TGTGCCAGCAGCTTAGGGCTGCTAGCGGGGAGCGGGGAGCAGTTCTTC
CDR3: CASSLGLLAGSGEQFF
V: TRBV11-3
D: TRBD2
J: TRBJ2-1
size: .